The following is a T cell receptor (beta chain) sequence with its context. What it binds is not known. A TCRbeta library incorporating unique molecular identifiers was prepared. Via MiXCR, TCRdb re-called the PCR reads, giving one row per CDR3 protein. The data show approximately 97,000 distinct CDR3 sequences, under 9% seen once. This entry belongs to a study of T-cell reconstitution after alpha-beta-depleted transplantation in children. The germline CDR1 and CDR2 sequences are LGHDT and YNNKEL (reference sequence). Losses at the gene ends were 5 bases for V and 4 bases for J; bases not matched to a gene: 11. The CDR3 runs to 17 residues. Findings of the study overall: Approximately two months post-transplant, alpha-beta T cells reportedly originated from several hundred expanded graft clones. One year post-transplant, T-cell counts and diversity were largely derived from T cells produced anew.

The sequenced sample was PBMCs, obtained before TCRalphabeta/CD19-depleted stem cell transplant. This rearrangement joins TRBV3-1 to TRBJ1-2, with TRBD1 identical over 12 bases. The TCR was taken from a boy younger than 10 with acute lymphoblastic leukemia, due to receive a stem cell transplant. For the CDR3, the DNA is TGTGCCAGCAGCGATACCGGGACAGGGGGCGCGTCCTATGGCTACACCTTC. Translated, it gives CASSDTGTGGASYGYTF.